The 31 T cell receptor beta chains below were found in one sample sequenced in a study of blood T cells in healthy people across ages. Primed by a sample-barcoded 5' primer and a J-beta primer mix, a second PCR proceeded for roughly 6 to 12 cycles. TCRdb processed the 5' RACE reads anew with MiXCR; each CDR3 protein has one entry. This sample has roughly 1.7 million distinct CDR3 sequences, with around 36% found just once. Source material: blood. Source of these receptors: a woman aged 25 to 39 in good health.

This clonotype showed up just a few times. This chain connects TRBV6-1 to TRBJ2-4; the D gene is possibly TRBD2 (6 bases). Matching the DNA end better, TRBJ2-7 makes the J call doubtful. The CDR3 sequence is 16 residues long. Germline V lookup: CDR1 MNHNS, CDR2 SASEGT. The CDR3 reads CASSEFAGGEDYEQYF. As DNA, the CDR3 is TGTGCCAGCAGTGAATTTGCCGGAGGGGAGGATTACGAGCAGTACTTC.

This clonotype was recorded only once. This sequence joins TRBV20-1 and TRBJ2-3; D is perhaps TRBD2 (6 bases). V was trimmed by 6 bases and J by 3 bases, leaving 16 bases between them. The germline CDR1 and CDR2 sequences are DFQATT and SNEGSKA (reference sequence). This CDR3 contains 14 residues. For the CDR3, the DNA is TGCAGTGCCGCCCGGGGGAGAGGGACAGATACGCAGTATTTT. Protein product: CSAARGRGTDTQYF.

The CDR3 sequence is CASSLEPLGPDTQYF. The CDR3 region has the DNA TGTGCCAGCAGCTTGGAACCCTTAGGCCCAGATACGCAGTATTTT. The chain combines TRBV5-5 with TRBJ2-3; D gene uncertain. Looked up from germline, CDR1 is SGHKS and CDR2 is YYEKEE (reference sequence). With 0 bases removed from V and 4 bases from J, the gap between germline ends came to 12 bases. The CDR3 covers 15 residues.

This rearrangement joins TRBV5-4 to TRBJ2-5; D may be TRBD2 (7 bases). The germline V gene encodes CDR1 SGHNT and CDR2 YYREEE (reference sequence). This CDR3 contains 15 residues. Trimming took 3 bases from V and 5 from J, leaving 17 bases between them. The CDR3 sequence: CASSSEGGAGETQYF. In nucleotides, the CDR3 is TGTGCCAGCAGCTCCGAAGGGGGGGCAGGGGAGACCCAGTACTTC.

This clonotype was found many times. The chain has TRBV29-1 and TRBJ2-1; 9 nucleotides align to TRBD1. The CDR3 is 14 residues long. Germline values: CDR1 SQVTM, CDR2 ANQGSEA. V shed 6 bases, J shed 6 bases, and the junction held 9 bases outside the gene matches. CDR3 loop: CSVTRDRVSNEQFF. CDR3 nucleotide sequence: TGCAGCGTGACCCGGGACAGGGTTTCCAATGAGCAGTTCTTC.

This clonotype came up a few times. The chain has TRBV5-5 and TRBJ2-1; 13 positions match TRBD2. Trimming at V came to 10 bases and at J to 6 bases, leaving 16 bases not matched to a gene. Germline V CDR1 and CDR2: SGHKS, YYEKEE (reference sequence). The CDR3 totals 17 residues. In DNA form, the CDR3 reads TGTGCCGGCTCCTACGGACTAGCGGGAGTTGGCGTCAATGAGCAGTTCTTC. Its protein product is CAGSYGLAGVGVNEQFF.

The rearrangement uses TRBV12-3 or TRBV12-4 and TRBJ2-5; 7 bases are shared with TRBD1. CDR3 length equals 14 residues. The ends lost 4 bases at V and 5 bases at J; junction bases unmatched: 7. Here the CDR3 reads CASSSLQGWETQYF. The CDR3 nucleotides are TGTGCCAGCAGTTCATTACAGGGGTGGGAGACCCAGTACTTC.

The chain employs TRBV10-2 and TRBJ2-3, with a weak D call TRBD2 (5 bases). Germline V gene lookup returns CDR1 WSHSY and CDR2 SAAADI. V lost 3 bases, J lost 6 bases, and 10 bases lay in between. The CDR3 spans 13 residues. DNA for the CDR3: TGCGCCAGCAGTGAACAGCGGCAGGATACGCAGTATTTT. This sequence encodes CASSEQRQDTQYF.

The chain couples TRBV6-2 or TRBV6-3 to TRBJ1-5; D gene unclear. The V gene lost 4 bases and the J gene lost 1 base, with 11 bases spanning the gap. CDR1 and CDR2 (germline): MNHEY, SVGEGT. The CDR3 spans 15 residues. The CDR3 protein is CASSSGRASNQPQHF. The DNA for the CDR3 is TGTGCCAGCAGTTCCGGACGGGCAAGCAATCAGCCCCAGCATTTT.

Comment on this clonotype: A read error may account for a junction end that differs from germline. This chain uses TRBV5-1 with TRBJ2-5; 14 nucleotides agree with TRBD2. In germline, CDR1 is SGHRS, CDR2 YFSETQ. There are 16 residues in the CDR3. CDR3 sequence: CASSIGLAGGQETQYF. The CDR3, as DNA: TGTGCCAGTAGTATAGGACTAGCGGGGGGTCAAGAGACCCAGTACTTC.

The J gene is TRBJ2-1, the V gene TRBV18; TRBD2 matches at 13 bases. Germline CDR1 KGHSH, CDR2 LQKENI. The junction had 5 bases not matched to a gene; V was cut back by 3 bases and J by 6 bases. This CDR3 region has 16 residues. The CDR3, as DNA: TGTGCCAGCTCACCTGGACTAGCGGGAGAGGTCAATGAGCAGTTCTTC. Amino acids: CASSPGLAGEVNEQFF.

This chain links TRBV20-1 with TRBJ2-1; tentatively, D is TRBD2 (6 bases). V was trimmed by 5 bases and J by 0 bases, leaving 14 bases between them. There are 15 residues in the CDR3. Germline loops: CDR1 DFQATT, CDR2 SNEGSKA (reference sequence). The CDR3: CSAYRTKSSYNEQFF. CDR3 DNA: TGCAGTGCTTATAGGACTAAGAGCTCCTACAATGAGCAGTTCTTC.

This clonotype is a singleton in its sample. The chain carries TRBV3-1 and TRBJ2-2; D gene ambiguous. The V and J ends lost 4 bases and 7 bases respectively, with 13 bases between them. CDR1 LGHDT and CDR2 YNNKEL come from the germline V gene (reference sequence). The CDR3 sequence is 14 residues long. As DNA, the CDR3 is TGTGCCAGCAGCCGGGGAAGGACCGGCGGGGAGCTGTTTTTT. As protein: CASSRGRTGGELFF.

The gene calls are TRBV27 and TRBJ1-1; D might be TRBD1 (6 bases). V gave up 1 base and J gave up 4 bases, with 10 bases separating them. The germline gives CDR1 MNHEY, CDR2 SMNVEV (reference sequence). The CDR3 has 14 amino acids. The DNA for the CDR3 is TGTGCCAGCAGTTTATTAGCAGGGGCCACTGAAGCTTTCTTT. Amino acid sequence: CASSLLAGATEAFF.

In this sample, this clonotype turned up a few times. This chain links TRBV13 with TRBJ2-5; weak D call: TRBD2 (7 bases). The germline V and J ends were trimmed by 4 bases and 2 bases, with 20 bases remaining between them. The CDR3 has 17 residues. Germline CDR1 PRHDT, CDR2 FYEKMQ (reference sequence). For the CDR3, the DNA is TGTGCCAGCAGCTCGCGGGGGCTGGGGAGGAGGCAAGAGACCCAGTACTTC. This codes for CASSSRGLGRRQETQYF.

V gene TRBV11-2 combines with J gene TRBJ2-7; 9 positions agree with TRBD1. Germline V gene data show CDR1 as SGHAT and CDR2 as FQNNGV. The CDR3 runs to 14 residues. V lost 3 bases, J lost 5 bases, and 5 bases stayed unmatched. The CDR3 is CASSLGTGKHEQYF. The CDR3 DNA is TGTGCCAGCAGCTTGGGGACAGGGAAGCACGAGCAGTACTTC.

This clonotype came up once. The junction and the germline gene differ at one end; a read error may be behind it. J is TRBJ2-4 and V is TRBV5-1; D perhaps matches TRBD1 (5 bases). CDR1 is SGHRS and CDR2 is YFSETQ in the germline V gene. The CDR3 loop spans 16 amino acids. The CDR3 spells CASSPTKTVAKIIQYF. The CDR3 bases are TGCGCCAGCAGCCCTACGAAGACAGTAGCCAAAATCATTCAGTACTTC.

Regarding this clonotype: One junction end does not reproduce the germline sequence, and a read error may be involved. The rearrangement joins TRBV6-1 to TRBJ1-2, with D possibly TRBD1 on 5 matching bases. Per germline, CDR1 MNHNS and CDR2 SASEGT. This CDR3 is built from 12 residues. The CDR3 nucleotides are TGTGTCAGCAGTGGACAAGGCTATGGCTACACCTTC. Amino acids: CVSSGQGYGYTF.

V and J are TRBV29-1 and TRBJ2-5, with 7 bases lining up with TRBD2. V dropped 4 bases and J dropped 4; count of bases not matched to a gene: 6. The length of the CDR3 is 13 residues. Germline V gene data show CDR1 as SQVTM and CDR2 as ANQGSEA. The CDR3 DNA sequence: TGCAGCGTTGTGGAGCGGGGCGGAGAGACCCAGTACTTC. This codes for CSVVERGGETQYF. Complete variable domain (other parts from reference TRBV29-1 and TRBJ2-5): SAVISQKPSRDICQRGTSLTIQCQVDSQVTMMFWYRQQPGQSLTLIATANQGSEATYESGFVIDKFPISRPNLTFSTLTVSNMSPEDSSIYLCSVVERGGETQYFGPGTRLLVL.

A few counts support this clonotype. The rearrangement links TRBV9 to TRBJ2-5; 7 nucleotides align to TRBD1. CDR3 length: 15 residues. V dropped 4 bases and J dropped 1; count of bases not matched to a gene: 7. From germline, CDR1 is SGDLS and CDR2 YYNGEE. CDR3 DNA sequence: TGTGCCAGCAGCCCGGGACAGACACTCCAAGAGACCCAGTACTTC. Its translation is CASSPGQTLQETQYF.

This clonotype has only a few counts. The genes are TRBV20-1 and TRBJ2-3; 7 bases line up with TRBD2. The CDR3 sequence is 17 residues long. With 4 bases clipped from V and 1 base from J, the junction kept 14 bases outside the gene matches. CDR1 is DFQATT, CDR2 SNEGSKA, per germline (reference sequence). The CDR3 DNA reads TGCAGTGCTACCCACGAGACTAGCCGGAGTGGCACAGATACGCAGTATTTT. Translated: CSATHETSRSGTDTQYF.

The chain is built from TRBV20-1 and TRBJ1-1; no clear D. In germline, CDR1 is DFQATT, CDR2 SNEGSKA (reference sequence). Trimming left V 5 bases short and J 2 bases short, with 6 bases between. The CDR3 is made up of 11 amino acids. In DNA, the CDR3 is TGCAGTGCTGGGATAAACACTGAAGCTTTCTTT. Its translation: CSAGINTEAFF.

The sample holds a few counts of this clonotype. V is TRBV20-1 and J is TRBJ2-7, with D unclear. This CDR3 spans 14 amino acids. V was shortened by 5 bases and J by 0 bases, with 14 bases between the two germline ends. In germline, CDR1 is DFQATT, CDR2 SNEGSKA (reference sequence). CDR3 coding DNA: TGCAGTGCTCTTAGGCCTATCAGCTCCTACGAGCAGTACTTC. Protein: CSALRPISSYEQYF.

This clonotype showed up just a few times. The V call is TRBV6-1, the J call TRBJ1-4, with D hard to call. This CDR3 comprises 10 residues. With 8 bases removed from V and 8 bases from J, the gap between germline ends came to 6 bases. The germline gives CDR1 MNHNS, CDR2 SASEGT. CDR3 region: CASRSEKLFF. CDR3 nucleotides: TGTGCCAGCCGTTCCGAAAAACTGTTTTTT.

CDR3 residues: CASSIGASGSTDTQYF. CDR3 bases: TGTGCCAGCAGTATAGGGGCTAGCGGAAGCACAGATACGCAGTATTTT. This chain connects TRBV7-2 to TRBJ2-3, with 7 positions matching TRBD2. J gave up 0 bases and V 6 bases, and 9 bases lay outside the gene matches. CDR3 length: 16 residues. The germline CDR1 and CDR2 sequences are SGHTA and FQGNSA.

CDR3 amino acids: CASSLSTIQDTEAFF. DNA for the CDR3: TGCGCCAGCAGCCTGTCAACTATCCAGGACACTGAAGCTTTCTTT. J is TRBJ1-1 and V is TRBV4-1, with D unclear. V was cut by 4 bases and J by 3 bases, with 15 bases left in between. The CDR3 consists of 15 residues. The germline V gene has CDR1 MGHRA and CDR2 YSYEKL.

The count of this clonotype is one. The rearrangement joins TRBV20-1 to TRBJ2-7, with 15 nucleotides matching TRBD2. TRBJ2-5 matches the DNA end more closely, so the J call is doubtful. In germline, CDR1 is DFQATT, CDR2 SNEGSKA (reference sequence). The CDR3 sequence is 15 residues long. CDR3 coding DNA: TGCAGTGCCCGGACTAGCGGGGGGGGTTGGGAGACCCAGTACTTC. Its translation is CSARTSGGGWETQYF.

The chain has TRBV5-1 and TRBJ1-1; tentatively, D is TRBD1 (5 bases). The CDR3 is made up of 15 amino acids. CDR1 SGHRS and CDR2 YFSETQ come from the germline V gene. Trimming left V 4 bases short and J 2 bases short, with 15 bases between. CDR3 sequence reads: CASSPSSGANTEAFF. In DNA form, the CDR3 reads TGCGCCAGCAGCCCATCTAGTGGGGCCAACACTGAAGCTTTCTTT.

The chain has TRBV20-1 and TRBJ2-1; 7 nucleotides line up with TRBD2. Germline V lookup: CDR1 DFQATT, CDR2 SNEGSKA (reference sequence). Trimming at V came to 5 bases and at J to 7 bases, leaving 5 bases not matched to a gene. This CDR3 spans 12 amino acids. CDR3 residues: CSAVREGNEQFF. CDR3 coding DNA: TGCAGTGCTGTCAGGGAGGGGAATGAGCAGTTCTTC.

This clonotype was picked up a small number of times. The chain joins TRBV4-1 to TRBJ1-2, with a tentative D call TRBD1 (5 bases). Germline values: CDR1 MGHRA, CDR2 YSYEKL. The length of the CDR3 is 13 residues. V lost 0 bases, J lost 7 bases, and 9 bases lay in between. This chain's CDR3 is CASSQDSGGGYTF. The CDR3 region has the DNA TGCGCCAGCAGCCAAGACAGTGGGGGTGGCTACACCTTC.

This clonotype was picked up many times. The V and J genes are TRBV29-1 and TRBJ2-3, with D perhaps matching TRBD2 (6 bases). Germline V gene lookup returns CDR1 SQVTM and CDR2 ANQGSEA. Trimming shortened V by 8 bases and J by 2 bases, and 14 bases separated the two germline ends. This CDR3 has 13 amino acids. CDR3 amino acids: CSCGRDPTDTQYF. Here the CDR3 DNA reads TGCAGCTGCGGGCGGGACCCCACAGATACGCAGTATTTT.